This T cell receptor beta chain was recorded in a study of molecular identifiers for immune sequencing clone quantification. CDR1 and CDR2 (germline): LNHDA, SQIVND (reference sequence). The V end lost 4 bases, the J end lost 1 base, and 11 bases lay between the germline ends. This CDR3 comprises 15 residues. Each CDR3 protein is one row after TCRdb ran MiXCR on the PCR reads. The data show fewer than 100,000 distinct CDR3 sequences, around 20% seen once. The TCR originated in a human donor in good health. Some libraries in this study had Jurkat cell RNA spiked in. The sequencing input was naive CD8+ T cells from blood, with Jurkat cell RNA spiked in. Subset given: FACS-sorted CD8+CD4-CCR7+CD45RA+ naive T cells. V usage is TRBV19 and J usage is TRBJ1-3; possible D gene TRBD1, 6 bases. The CDR3 region has the DNA TGTGCCAGTAGTACCCGACAGGATTCTGGAAACACCATATATTTT. Encoded protein: CASSTRQDSGNTIYF.